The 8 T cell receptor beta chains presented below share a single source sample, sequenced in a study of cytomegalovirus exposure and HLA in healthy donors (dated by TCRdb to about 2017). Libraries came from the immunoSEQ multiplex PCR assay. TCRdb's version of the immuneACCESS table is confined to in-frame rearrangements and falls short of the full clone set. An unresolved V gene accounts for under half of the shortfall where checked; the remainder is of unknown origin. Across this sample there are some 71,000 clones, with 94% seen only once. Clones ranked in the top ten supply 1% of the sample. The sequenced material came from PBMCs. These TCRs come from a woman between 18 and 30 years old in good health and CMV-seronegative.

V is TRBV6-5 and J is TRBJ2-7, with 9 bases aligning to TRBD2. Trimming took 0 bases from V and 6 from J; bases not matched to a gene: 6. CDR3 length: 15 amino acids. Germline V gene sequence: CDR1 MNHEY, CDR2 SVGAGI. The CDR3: CASSYSSGGSGEQYF. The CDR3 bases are TGTGCCAGCAGTTACTCGAGCGGGGGGTCCGGCGAGCAGTACTTC.

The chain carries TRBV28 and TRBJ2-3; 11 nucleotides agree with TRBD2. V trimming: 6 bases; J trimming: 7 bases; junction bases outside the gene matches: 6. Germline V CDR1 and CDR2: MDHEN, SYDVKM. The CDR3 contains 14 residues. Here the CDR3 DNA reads TGTGCCAGCAGGTTAGCGGGAGGGCCGTATACGCAGTATTTT. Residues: CASRLAGGPYTQYF.

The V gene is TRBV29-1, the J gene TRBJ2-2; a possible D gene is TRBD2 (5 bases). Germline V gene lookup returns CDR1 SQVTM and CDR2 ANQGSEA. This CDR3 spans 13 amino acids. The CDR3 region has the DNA TGCAGTGTAGAGGGCTCCCACACCGGGGAGCTGTTTTTT. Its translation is CSVEGSHTGELFF.

DNA for the CDR3: TGTGCCAGCAGCCTTGAGGTAGGGAGCTACGAGCAGTACTTC. As protein: CASSLEVGSYEQYF. The V gene is TRBV11-2, the J gene TRBJ2-7; possibly TRBD2 for D (5 bases). Trimming took off 5 bases at V and 3 bases at J, with 14 bases between the two ends. The CDR3 totals 14 residues. CDR1 is SGHAT and CDR2 is FQNNGV in the germline V gene.

As DNA, the CDR3 is TGCGCCAGCAGTGAGTCCAGACTCTCAGGGGGAGTCGGCTACAATGAGCAGTTCTTC. It is translated as CASSESRLSGGVGYNEQFF. This chain connects TRBV10-1 to TRBJ2-1, with 7 bases fitting TRBD1. The germline CDR1 and CDR2 sequences are WNHNN and SYGVQD (reference sequence). This CDR3 contains 19 residues. V lost 0 bases and J lost 3; bases outside the gene matches: 14.

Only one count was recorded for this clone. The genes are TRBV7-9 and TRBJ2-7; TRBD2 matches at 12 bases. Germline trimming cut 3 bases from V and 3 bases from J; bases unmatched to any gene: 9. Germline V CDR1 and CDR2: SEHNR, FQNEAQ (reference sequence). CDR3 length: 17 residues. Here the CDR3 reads CASSLGNGLAGSYEQYF. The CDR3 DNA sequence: TGTGCCAGCAGCTTGGGGAACGGACTAGCGGGAAGCTACGAGCAGTACTTC. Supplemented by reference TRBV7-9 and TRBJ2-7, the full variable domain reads DTGVSQNPRHKITKRGQNVTFRCDPISEHNRLYWYRQTLGQGPEFLTYFQNEAQLEKSRLLSDRFSAERPKGSFSTLEIQRTEQGDSAMYLCASSLGNGLAGSYEQYFGPGTRLTVT.

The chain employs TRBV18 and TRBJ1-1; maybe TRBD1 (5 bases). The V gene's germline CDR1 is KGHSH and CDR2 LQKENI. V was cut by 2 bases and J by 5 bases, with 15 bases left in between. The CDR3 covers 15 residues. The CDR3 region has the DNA TGTGCCAGCTCACCAGAGGTCGTTGGGGGGACTGAAGCTTTCTTT. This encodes CASSPEVVGGTEAFF.

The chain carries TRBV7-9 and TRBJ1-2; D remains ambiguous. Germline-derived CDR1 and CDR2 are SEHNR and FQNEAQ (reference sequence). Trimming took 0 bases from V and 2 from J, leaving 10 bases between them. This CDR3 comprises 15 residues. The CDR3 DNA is TGTGCCAGCAGCTTAGCAGAGGGAACCAACTATGGCTACACCTTC. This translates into CASSLAEGTNYGYTF.